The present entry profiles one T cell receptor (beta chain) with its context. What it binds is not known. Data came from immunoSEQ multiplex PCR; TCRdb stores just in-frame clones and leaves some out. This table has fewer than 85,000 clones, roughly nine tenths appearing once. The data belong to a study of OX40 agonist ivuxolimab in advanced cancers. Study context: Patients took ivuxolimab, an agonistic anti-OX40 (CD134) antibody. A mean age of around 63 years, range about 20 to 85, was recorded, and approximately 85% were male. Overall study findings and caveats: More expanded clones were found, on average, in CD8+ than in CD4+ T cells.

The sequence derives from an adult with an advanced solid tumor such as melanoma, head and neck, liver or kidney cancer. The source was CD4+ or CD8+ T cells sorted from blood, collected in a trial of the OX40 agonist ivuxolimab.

CDR3 in amino acids: CASSLLLGPHYEQYF. CDR3 DNA: TGTGCCAGCAGTTTATTGTTAGGGCCTCACTACGAGCAGTACTTC. The rearrangement uses TRBV27 and TRBJ2-7; D unclear. Deletions cut 1 base from V and 3 bases from J, with 13 bases between. CDR1 is MNHEY and CDR2 is SMNVEV in the germline V gene (reference sequence). This CDR3 spans 15 amino acids.